This T cell receptor beta chain was documented in a study of T cells in women clearing cervical HPV infection. Study-wide results and limits: Each sample's T-cell count was unknown, possibly confounding richness.

Data came from immunoSEQ multiplex PCR; TCRdb stores just in-frame clones and leaves some out. Its clone listing holds over 25,000 clones. Germline V CDR1 and CDR2: GTSNPN, SVGIG (reference sequence). The ends lost 4 bases at V and 6 bases at J; junction bases unmatched: 8. The CDR3 is 15 residues long. On this clone itself: The target antigen is unknown. The read ends 3 residues shy of where the CDR3 ends; the end is completed using the germline J gene.

The V gene is TRBV30, the J gene TRBJ2-3, with 12 bases matching TRBD2. The TCR originated in a woman between 18 and 75 years old with a cervical HPV16 infection that either progressed to CIN3+ or cleared (not recorded which). Material: blood buffy coat. Partial CDR3 DNA: TGTGCCTGGACAGGGCTAGCGGGAGGGATGGATACG. Protein: CAWTGLAGGMDT. The CDR3 in full is CAWTGLAGGMDTQYF. The variable domain in full, completed from reference TRBV30 and TRBJ2-3, reads SQTIHQWPATLVQPVGSPLSLECTVEGTSNPNLYWYRQAAGRGLQLLFYSVGIGQISSEVPQNLSASRPQDRQFILSSKKLLLSDSGFYLCAWTGLAGGMDTQYFGPGTRLTVL.